Listed below are T cell receptor beta chains from one sample, sequenced in a study of blood T cell repertoires in COVID-19. Data came from immunoSEQ multiplex PCR; TCRdb stores just in-frame clones and leaves some out. The sample has about 130,000 clones; about 85% are singletons. Sequencing used peripheral blood. The receptors originated from a man aged 55 to 70 with acute or convalescent COVID-19. CDR3s include the opening cysteine and the closing phenylalanine or tryptophan. A D gene is named only where the DNA matches it firmly. Part of the rows lack a size; the others show once, few, many or a class for expanded clones.

j_call v_call d_call clone_size cdr3_aa cdr3_nt
TRBJ2-5 TRBV15 . . CATRRRDILGETQYF TGTGCCACCAGAAGAAGGGACATCCTGGGAGAGACCCAGTACTTC
TRBJ2-7 TRBV11-2 TRBD1 . CASTTLRGQGGYEQYF TGTGCCAGCACCACCCTCCGCGGACAGGGGGGCTACGAGCAGTACTTC
TRBJ1-5 TRBV6-1 . few CASSEASFMQGGPQHF TGTGCCAGCAGTGAAGCGTCATTTATGCAGGGAGGGCCCCAGCATTTT
TRBJ1-4 TRBV27 TRBD1 . CASSGTGAGNEKLFF TGTGCCAGCAGCGGGACAGGGGCTGGTAATGAAAAACTGTTTTTT
TRBJ2-1 TRBV30 . . CAWEQVRNEQFF TGTGCCTGGGAACAGGTTAGGAATGAGCAGTTCTTC
TRBJ2-1 TRBV28 TRBD2 . CASSSLAGGRNEQFF TGTGCCAGCAGTTCCCTAGCGGGAGGTCGGAATGAGCAGTTCTTC
TRBJ2-7 TRBV7-3 . . CASSLDRGISSYEQYF TGTGCCAGCAGCTTAGACCGGGGGATTAGCTCCTACGAGCAGTACTTC
TRBJ2-7 TRBV6-1 . . CASSEKDRRVIPYEQYF TGTGCCAGCAGTGAGAAGGATCGCAGGGTAATCCCCTACGAGCAGTACTTC
TRBJ1-5 TRBV7-9 . . CASSLSWQVSPQHF TGTGCCAGCAGCTTATCGTGGCAGGTCAGCCCCCAGCATTTT
TRBJ1-5 TRBV11-2 . . CASSYRGGEPQHF TGTGCCAGCAGCTATCGGGGGGGAGAGCCCCAGCATTTT
TRBJ1-6 TRBV30 TRBD1 . CAWSVSGTGNSPLHF TGTGCCTGGAGTGTATCTGGGACAGGGAATTCACCCCTCCACTTT
TRBJ1-5 TRBV30 TRBD1 . CAWSTRDRDNQPQHF TGTGCCTGGAGTACCCGGGACAGGGACAATCAGCCCCAGCATTTT
TRBJ1-2 TRBV29-1 TRBD1 . CSVGSGGYGYTF TGCAGCGTGGGATCAGGGGGGTATGGCTACACCTTC
TRBJ2-5 TRBV18 . . CASSPPGGFQETQYF TGTGCCAGCTCACCACCCGGGGGTTTCCAAGAGACCCAGTACTTC
TRBJ2-7 TRBV6-1 TRBD1 . CASSERTTGVSYEQYF TGTGCCAGCAGTGAACGAACGACAGGGGTGTCCTACGAGCAGTACTTC
TRBJ2-5 TRBV7-9 TRBD2 . CASSTGLVEETQYF TGTGCCAGCAGCACGGGACTAGTTGAGGAGACCCAGTACTTC
TRBJ1-2 TRBV3-1/TRBV3-2 . . CASSQESVLGYTF TGTGCCAGCAGCCAAGAATCGGTCCTTGGCTACACCTTC
TRBJ2-1 TRBV7-2 . . CASSLRRRGGEQFF TGTGCCAGCAGCTTAAGAAGGAGGGGAGGCGAGCAGTTCTTC
TRBJ1-3 TRBV27 . few CASSLFGTSNSGNTIYF TGTGCCAGCAGTTTATTCGGGACTTCCAACTCTGGAAACACCATATATTTT
TRBJ2-7 TRBV28 TRBD2 . CASSTGTSGYEQYF TGTGCCAGCAGTACCGGGACTAGCGGCTACGAGCAGTACTTC
TRBJ2-3 TRBV14 TRBD2 . CASSQDPLAGESDTQYF TGTGCCAGCAGCCAAGATCCCCTAGCGGGAGAGTCAGATACGCAGTATTTT
TRBJ2-2 TRBV5-1 TRBD2 . CASSSGLARTGELFF TGCGCCAGCAGCTCGGGACTAGCGCGAACCGGGGAGCTGTTTTTT
TRBJ1-6 TRBV18 . . CASSPTGNNSPLHF TGTGCCAGCTCACCAACAGGAAATAATTCACCCCTCCACTTT
TRBJ1-2 TRBV12-3/TRBV12-4 . once CASSWGGFYGYTF TGTGCCAGCAGTTGGGGAGGGTTTTATGGCTACACCTTC
TRBJ2-2 TRBV5-1 . . CASALAQGKTGELFF TGCGCCAGCGCCCTAGCTCAGGGGAAGACCGGGGAGCTGTTTTTT
TRBJ1-6 TRBV19 TRBD1 . CASSLTLSGTGDSPLHF TGTGCCAGTAGTTTAACCCTCTCCGGGACAGGGGACTCACCCCTCCACTTT
TRBJ2-1 TRBV6-5 . . CASSIILTGLNEQFF TGTGCCAGCAGTATAATTCTGACAGGACTCAATGAGCAGTTCTTC
TRBJ2-1 TRBV6-5 . . CASRTSRVNEQFF TGTGCCAGCAGAACCTCGCGCGTGAATGAGCAGTTCTTC
TRBJ2-5 TRBV18 TRBD2 . CASTRAGGQETQYF TGTGCCAGCACACGTGCGGGAGGACAAGAGACCCAGTACTTC
TRBJ1-3 TRBV5-1 . . CASSPIGGLGNTIYF TGCGCCAGCAGCCCAATCGGGGGACTTGGAAACACCATATATTTT
TRBJ1-3 TRBV16 . . CASSLIGGRAGRTIYF TGTGCCAGCAGCCTGATCGGTGGCAGGGCTGGTCGCACCATATATTTT
TRBJ1-2 TRBV3-1/TRBV3-2 TRBD1 . CASSKDRNYGYTF TGTGCCAGCAGCAAGGACAGGAACTATGGCTACACCTTC
TRBJ2-1 TRBV7-3 TRBD2 . CASAGTTYNEQFF TGTGCCAGTGCCGGGACTACCTACAATGAGCAGTTCTTC